The TCR beta chain under discussion was sequenced for a study of cytomegalovirus exposure and HLA in healthy donors. As for the study in general: Sequencing of some 190 million T cells in an earlier analysis found around 100 million unique TCR beta sequences. Study-level points and caveats: With DRB1 most and HLA-C fewest, TCR association rates differed between HLA loci in a later analysis. Researchers reported in a later analysis that a missense DCLRE1C variant was tied to TCR beta V- and J-gene trimming. It was only CMV serostatus that was available as immune exposure information.

Of note for this clone: Its antigen remains unidentified.

Losses at the gene ends were 5 bases for V and 1 base for J; bases not matched to a gene: 3. This CDR3 is 14 amino acids long. Germline CDR1 and CDR2: MNHNS and SASEGT. Primers: 60 Vbeta forward and 13 Jbeta reverse. Using immunoSEQ multiplex PCR, the repertoire was profiled, and TCRdb retains in-frame clones only, with some absent. The sample records a few hundred thousand clones, over 75% being singletons. The source material was PBMCs. This TCR was sampled from a girl aged 2-10 years in good health and CMV-seronegative. The V call is TRBV6-1, the J call TRBJ1-1; 8 bases line up with TRBD1. CDR3 DNA sequence: TGTGCCAGCAGTACTCAGGGGGCGAACACTGAAGCTTTCTTT. Translating gives CASSTQGANTEAFF.